This TCR beta chain was recovered during a study of sequential checkpoint blockade in melanoma. Background on the study: Maintenance nivolumab came after either treatment sequence.

By its share, this clone is medium-sized. The table came from immunoSEQ multiplex PCR; TCRdb's copy has only in-frame clones and leaves some out. The table shows thousands of clones, with around 50% occurring only once. Documented treatment: randomized to nivolumab then ipilimumab (arm A) or the reverse (arm B). DNA-damaging chemotherapy had not been given to any patient beforehand. PBMC sorting kept live CD3+CD8+ cells without CD19 or CD56. Germline-derived CDR1 and CDR2 are LNHNV and YYDKDF (reference sequence). V was trimmed by 1 base and J by 2 bases, leaving 6 bases between them. This CDR3 comprises 13 residues.

Sample: CD8+ T cells sorted from blood (inferred from file names), taken from a patient given nivolumab and ipilimumab in sequence. The rearrangement joins TRBV15 to TRBJ2-7; TRBD1 is a possible D gene (5 bases). The receptor was isolated from a human donor with melanoma. CDR3 bases: TGTGCCACCAGCAGAGGGGGCACCTACGAGCAGTACTTC. It specifies CATSRGGTYEQYF.